This T cell receptor (beta chain) stems from a study of cytomegalovirus exposure and HLA in healthy donors. Study-wide background: Earlier sequencing of about 200 million T cells yielded approximately 120 million unique TCR beta sequences.

The PCR was carried out with 60 Vbeta primers and 13 Jbeta primers. Method: immunoSEQ multiplex PCR; TCRdb's copy keeps in-frame clones and lacks some. This table holds 200,000 or so clones, roughly 70% found once. Germline assignment: CDR1 MNHNS and CDR2 SASEGT. The CDR3 is 13 amino acids. Trimming removed 10 bases from V and 0 bases from J, with 12 bases in between. Healthy bone marrow donors formed the donor group. Points from the study as a whole: A later look showed TCR association rates differing by HLA locus, highest for DRB1 and lowest for HLA-C.

The sample holds a few counts of this clone. Its antigen is unidentified. J is TRBJ1-1 and V is TRBV6-1; perhaps TRBD1 as D (6 bases). The source is a man in his forties in good health and CMV-seropositive. Sequenced input: PBMCs. The CDR3 spells CATGTTMNTEAFF. CDR3 nucleotides: TGTGCCACCGGGACAACTATGAACACTGAAGCTTTCTTT.